One and the same sample provided the 29 T cell receptor beta chains below, sequenced in a study of Ad26.COV2.S vaccination and SARS-CoV-2 variants. This table comes from immunoSEQ multiplex PCR, and its TCRdb copy is limited to in-frame clones, with some not included. The sample has approximately 340,000 clones; about 90% are singletons. The sequenced sample was peripheral blood, obtained after recovery from COVID-19. These TCRs come from a human donor who had recovered from COVID-19.

As regards this clone: Distinct nucleotide sequences in the sample also encode this CDR3. The chain is built from TRBV7-3 and TRBJ2-2, with TRBD2 as a possible D gene (5 bases). This CDR3 comprises 12 residues. Deletions cut 3 bases from V and 6 bases from J, with 5 bases between. Germline V CDR1 and CDR2: SGHTA, FQGTGA. CDR3 amino acids: CASSLRAGELFF. CDR3 bases: TGTGCCAGCAGCTTGAGGGCCGGGGAGCTGTTTTTT.

The genes are TRBV9 and TRBJ2-3; D remains unclear. Trimming removed 0 bases from V and 4 bases from J, with 6 bases in between. The CDR3 has 13 residues. Germline CDR1 SGDLS, CDR2 YYNGEE. CDR3 nucleotides: TGTGCCAGCAGCGTAGATTTCGCAGATACGCAGTATTTT. It codes for CASSVDFADTQYF.

Written as DNA, the CDR3 is TGTGCCAGCAGTGACGGCACAGGCTCAGGCGACGAGCAGTACTTC. Translating gives CASSDGTGSGDEQYF. The rearrangement links TRBV2 to TRBJ2-7, with D possibly matching TRBD1 (5 bases). V was shortened by 3 bases and J by 5 bases, with 17 bases between the two germline ends. This CDR3 spans 15 amino acids. Looked up from germline, CDR1 is SNHLY and CDR2 is FYNNEI.

The rearrangement links TRBV4-1 to TRBJ2-7; TRBD1 agrees at 10 bases. The CDR3 sequence is 16 residues long. V trimming: 0 bases; J trimming: 4 bases; junction bases outside the gene matches: 6. The V gene's germline CDR1 is MGHRA and CDR2 YSYEKL. The CDR3 here is CASSQEPRDRGYEQYF. For the CDR3, the DNA is TGCGCCAGCAGCCAAGAACCGAGGGACAGGGGTTACGAGCAGTACTTC.

CDR3 nucleotides: TGTGCCAGTACCAATTTCCATCAGGCGAGAAACACCATATATTTT. It yields the protein CASTNFHQARNTIYF. The J gene is TRBJ1-3, the V gene TRBV19, with unresolved D. Germline CDR1 reads LNHDA; CDR2 reads SQIVND (reference sequence). The V end lost 7 bases, the J end lost 5 bases, and 18 bases lay between the germline ends. The CDR3 consists of 15 residues.

This clone has only one observation. J is TRBJ1-1 and V is TRBV5-5; TRBD1 matches 7 bases. CDR3 length equals 17 residues. Germline V CDR1 and CDR2: SGHKS, YYEKEE (reference sequence). The V and J ends lost 2 bases and 5 bases, in that order; junction bases with no gene match: 15. The CDR3 sequence is CASSFKTGSRLETEAFF. CDR3 sequence (DNA): TGTGCCAGCAGCTTTAAGACAGGGTCGCGGTTAGAGACTGAAGCTTTCTTT.

The chain links TRBV3-1 (or the pseudogene TRBV3-2) to TRBJ1-4; D remains unclear. V shed 3 bases and J shed 8 bases, with 10 bases lying between them. The CDR3 consists of 13 residues. The germline gives CDR1 LGHDT, CDR2 YNNKEL (reference sequence). DNA of the CDR3: TGTGCCAGCAGCCACCCGGGGAGGGAAAAACTGTTTTTT. Encoded protein: CASSHPGREKLFF.

This chain connects TRBV5-1 to TRBJ1-1, with D possibly being TRBD1 (6 bases). In germline, CDR1 is SGHRS, CDR2 YFSETQ. This CDR3 is 14 amino acids long. V was trimmed by 6 bases and J by 6 bases, leaving 18 bases between them. The CDR3 spells CASKSGPGGPEAFF. CDR3 bases: TGCGCCAGCAAATCAGGGCCGGGGGGCCCTGAAGCTTTCTTT.

The chain links TRBV18 to TRBJ1-1; possible D gene TRBD1, 6 bases. The V end was cut by 5 bases, the J end by 2 bases, with 12 bases between. The CDR3 runs 14 residues. Germline V lookup: CDR1 KGHSH, CDR2 LQKENI. In nucleotides, the CDR3 is TGTGCCAGCTCATCATCGGGGGCAAACACTGAAGCTTTCTTT. This translates into CASSSSGANTEAFF.

A remark on this clone: The junction and the germline gene differ at one end; a read error may be behind it. The genes are TRBV25-1 and TRBJ1-1; 12 nucleotides agree with TRBD1. Looked up from germline, CDR1 is MGHDK and CDR2 is SYGVNS. CDR3 length: 12 amino acids. The CDR3 region is CASKGTGGVDLF. The CDR3, as DNA: TGTGCCAGCAAAGGGACAGGGGGCGTCGATCTCTTT.

V gene TRBV5-1 combines with J gene TRBJ2-7, with D unresolved. Germline-derived CDR1 and CDR2 are SGHRS and YFSETQ. V was pared by 0 bases and J by 2 bases, with 9 bases between. CDR3 length equals 14 residues. CDR3 sequence (DNA): TGCGCCAGCAGCTTGGAGGGCGGCGCCTACGAGCAGTACTTC. It is translated as CASSLEGGAYEQYF. The full variable domain, completed using reference TRBV5-1 and TRBJ2-7, is KAGVTQTPRYLIKTRGQQVTLSCSPISGHRSVSWYQQTPGQGLQFLFEYFSETQRNKGNFPGRFSGRQFSNSRSEMNVSTLELGDSALYLCASSLEGGAYEQYFGPGTRLTVT.

The CDR3 loop reads CASSLGQTGRPEQFF. The DNA for the CDR3 is TGCGCCAGCAGCTTGGGACAGACGGGCCGACCTGAGCAGTTCTTC. The chain couples TRBV5-1 to TRBJ2-1, with D possibly being TRBD1 (5 bases). V was cut by 0 bases and J by 9 bases, with 16 bases left in between. From germline, CDR1 is SGHRS and CDR2 YFSETQ. The CDR3 runs to 15 residues.

The V call is TRBV10-3, the J call TRBJ1-1; perhaps TRBD1 as D (5 bases). CDR3 size: 14 residues. CDR1 and CDR2 from the germline V gene are ENHRY and SYGVKD. V was pared by 7 bases and J by 3 bases, with 15 bases between. CDR3 region: CAITRSGGDTEAFF. The CDR3 DNA reads TGTGCCATCACCAGGTCGGGGGGGGACACTGAAGCTTTCTTT.

The chain combines TRBV6-5 with TRBJ2-5; TRBD1 aligns across 7 bases. The trim removed 4 bases at V and 4 bases at J, leaving 3 bases unmatched. The CDR3 sequence is 13 residues long. Germline CDR1 MNHEY, CDR2 SVGAGI. In DNA, the CDR3 is TGTGCCAGCAGTTCCCCAGGGGGAGAGACCCAGTACTTC. Its translation is CASSSPGGETQYF.

The V and J genes are TRBV19 and TRBJ2-5, with 7 positions matching TRBD1. CDR3 size: 14 residues. V lost 4 bases to trimming and J lost 4 bases; unmatched junction nucleotides: 6. Per germline, CDR1 LNHDA and CDR2 SQIVND (reference sequence). CDR3 amino acids: CASSKLGGGETQYF. CDR3 nucleotide sequence: TGTGCCAGTAGTAAATTAGGGGGCGGAGAGACCCAGTACTTC.

The chain has TRBV12-3 or TRBV12-4 and TRBJ2-5; 7 bases are shared with TRBD1. CDR3 size: 11 residues. With 5 bases clipped from V and 11 bases from J, the junction kept 5 bases outside the gene matches. This CDR3 reads CASSAQGRQYF. The CDR3 bases are TGTGCCAGCAGTGCACAGGGGCGGCAGTACTTC.

The V and J genes are TRBV21-1 and TRBJ2-7; the table gives TRBD2 as D, unverified against the DNA. TRBV21-1 is a listed pseudogene. The CDR3 sequence is 14 residues long. CDR3 amino acids: CASSLTNPGYEQYF. CDR3 bases: TGTGCCAGCAGCCTTACTAACCCGGGATACGAGCAGTACTTC.

The chain is built from TRBV5-6 and TRBJ2-3; D is uncertain. This CDR3 comprises 11 residues. Germline V gene data show CDR1 as SGHDT and CDR2 as YYEEEE. V lost 1 base and J lost 7, with 4 bases in between. The CDR3 bases are TGTGCCAGCAGCTTGCAATATACGCAGTATTTT. This translates into CASSLQYTQYF.

Points on this clone: In the same sample, other DNA sequences code for this CDR3. V gene TRBV11-2 combines with J gene TRBJ2-1, with TRBD1 matching over 8 bases. Germline V gene data show CDR1 as SGHAT and CDR2 as FQNNGV. V gave up 5 bases and J gave up 4 bases; unmatched junction bases: 10. The CDR3 consists of 16 residues. CDR3 residues: CASSALRTGRYNEQFF. The CDR3 bases are TGTGCCAGCAGCGCCTTAAGGACAGGGCGGTACAATGAGCAGTTCTTC.

This clone has a single count. The chain joins TRBV7-9 to TRBJ2-1; D gene ambiguous. Germline V gene data show CDR1 as SEHNR and CDR2 as FQNEAQ (reference sequence). This CDR3 has 14 residues. The V gene lost 4 bases and the J gene lost 7 bases, with 14 bases spanning the gap. The CDR3: CASSSDPGRNEQFF. Written as DNA, the CDR3 is TGTGCCAGCAGCTCTGACCCCGGCAGGAATGAGCAGTTCTTC.

The rearrangement joins TRBV11-2 to TRBJ2-3; D is undetermined. There are 12 residues in the CDR3. Trimming took off 1 base at V and 9 bases at J, with 8 bases between the two ends. Germline V gives CDR1 SGHAT, CDR2 FQNNGV. CDR3 sequence (DNA): TGTGCCAGCAGCTTAGTTGACTTCACGCAGTATTTT. Translating gives CASSLVDFTQYF.

The chain has TRBV19 and TRBJ2-3, with 8 nucleotides matching TRBD1. V gave up 7 bases and J gave up 1 base; unmatched junction bases: 10. Germline values: CDR1 LNHDA, CDR2 SQIVND (reference sequence). The CDR3 extends over 16 amino acids. The CDR3 loop is CASTPTPGQGTDTQYF. As DNA, the CDR3 is TGTGCCAGTACCCCAACCCCGGGACAGGGCACAGATACGCAGTATTTT.

A single count supports this clone. The rearrangement uses TRBV6-2 or TRBV6-3 and TRBJ2-7, with D uncertain. Germline CDR1 is MNHEY and CDR2 is SVGEGT. The CDR3 has 13 amino acids. The V gene lost 7 bases and the J gene lost 0 bases, with 10 bases spanning the gap. The CDR3 loop reads CASTPLVSYEQYF. The CDR3 coding sequence is TGTGCCAGCACCCCCCTGGTCTCCTACGAGCAGTACTTC.

V gene TRBV7-7 combines with J gene TRBJ2-3, with 12 bases identical to TRBD2. Germline assignment: CDR1 SSHAT and CDR2 FNYEAQ (reference sequence). Trimming at V came to 5 bases and at J to 7 bases, leaving 7 bases not matched to a gene. The CDR3 is made up of 15 amino acids. The CDR3 here is CASSPGLAGQHTQYF. The CDR3 DNA reads as TGTGCCAGCAGCCCTGGACTAGCGGGGCAACATACGCAGTATTTT.

V and J are TRBV27 and TRBJ2-7, with unresolved D. Trimming cost V 6 bases and J 0 bases, with 12 bases left between them. The germline V gene encodes CDR1 MNHEY and CDR2 SMNVEV (reference sequence). The CDR3 length is 14 residues. CDR3 coding DNA: TGTGCCAGCAGCCGAAAAGGAAGCTCCTACGAGCAGTACTTC. This translates into CASSRKGSSYEQYF.

The gene calls are TRBV2 and TRBJ1-1, with D hard to call. This CDR3 is built from 14 residues. CDR1 SNHLY and CDR2 FYNNEI come from the germline V gene. The germline V and J ends were trimmed by 3 bases and 1 base, with 9 bases remaining between them. The chain's CDR3 is CASSEWKANTEAFF. CDR3 bases: TGTGCCAGCAGTGAGTGGAAAGCGAACACTGAAGCTTTCTTT.

J is TRBJ1-1 and V is TRBV11-2, with a possible D match to TRBD1 (6 bases). The CDR3 spans 15 residues. V was clipped by 5 bases and J by 5 bases, with 18 bases between them. Germline V CDR1 and CDR2: SGHAT, FQNNGV. CDR3 amino acids: CASSPPGGGWTEAFF. The CDR3 region has the DNA TGTGCCAGCAGCCCCCCCGGTGGGGGCTGGACTGAAGCTTTCTTT.

The J gene is TRBJ1-1, the V gene TRBV19; D remains ambiguous. Germline-derived CDR1 and CDR2 are LNHDA and SQIVND (reference sequence). This CDR3 region has 12 residues. Trimming stripped 7 bases from V and 2 bases from J, with 8 bases between. In nucleotides, the CDR3 is TGTGCCAGTAAAGTGCCTAACACTGAAGCTTTCTTT. Protein sequence: CASKVPNTEAFF.

The J gene is TRBJ2-7, the V gene TRBV5-6; 7 positions match TRBD1. Germline-derived CDR1 and CDR2 are SGHDT and YYEEEE. The junction had 4 bases not matched to a gene; V was cut back by 0 bases and J by 4 bases. This CDR3 has 14 amino acids. CDR3: CASSLGTGVYEQYF. CDR3 DNA sequence: TGTGCCAGCAGCTTGGGCACAGGGGTTTACGAGCAGTACTTC.